This TCR beta chain was obtained from a study of blood T cell repertoires in COVID-19. Germline CDR1 reads KGHSH; CDR2 reads LQKENI. The CDR3 has 14 amino acids. Trimming shortened V by 1 base and J by 5 bases, and 9 bases separated the two germline ends. The assay was immunoSEQ multiplex PCR, and TCRdb's table has in-frame clones only and misses some. This sample yields about 76,000 clones, of which more than 75% are seen a single time; less than 15% belongs to the top ten. Sequenced: peripheral blood. The receptor's source is a human donor in a cohort sampled during active COVID-19. The chain employs TRBV18 and TRBJ2-1; the D gene is possibly TRBD2 (5 bases). This chain's CDR3 is CASSPQSGNNEQFF. The CDR3 DNA follows: TGTGCCAGCTCACCACAATCGGGGAACAATGAGCAGTTCTTC.